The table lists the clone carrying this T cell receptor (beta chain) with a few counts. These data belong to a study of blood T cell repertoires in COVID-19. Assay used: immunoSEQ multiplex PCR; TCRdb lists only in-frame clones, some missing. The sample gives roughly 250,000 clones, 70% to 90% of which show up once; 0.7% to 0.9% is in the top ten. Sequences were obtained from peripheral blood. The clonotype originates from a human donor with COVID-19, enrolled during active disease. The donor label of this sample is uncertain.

CDR3 amino acids: CASSQESVGDTEAFF. The DNA for the CDR3 is TGCGCCAGCAGCCAAGAGAGTGTTGGTGACACTGAAGCTTTCTTT. The chain links TRBV4-1 to TRBJ1-1; D not resolved. The CDR3 extends over 15 amino acids. Between the trimmed V and J ends, which lost 0 bases and 3 bases, there was a span of 11 bases. Germline lookup yields CDR1 MGHRA and CDR2 YSYEKL.